The T cell receptor beta chain described here comes from a study of read filtering for tumor transcriptome and immune sequencing. This clonotype was detected ten times or more. Its antigen is not identified. General study findings and limits: IR-seq and RNA-seq agreed better without single-read clonotypes. RNA-seq captured clonotypes less deeply and reliably than IR-seq.

The CDR3 runs to 15 residues. V lost 4 bases, J lost 1 base, and 4 bases stayed unmatched. Germline values: CDR1 MDHEN, CDR2 SYDVKM. At the time of active disease, bone marrow was collected from every patient. From 300 to 450 ng of RNA, a library with molecular barcoded alpha/delta and beta/gamma adaptors was made. TCRdb called the reads again in MiXCR, with one record for every CDR3 protein. The sample records tens of thousands of distinct CDR3 sequences, roughly 19% being singletons. The chain has TRBV28 and TRBJ1-1; 9 positions agree with TRBD1. The receptor comes from a donor aged 40 or older with multiple myeloma. Material for sequencing was a population of CD138-negative cells sorted from bone marrow. CDR3 residues: CASSSSGQGNTEAFF. The CDR3 DNA sequence: TGTGCCAGCAGTTCCTCGGGACAGGGGAACACTGAAGCTTTCTTT.